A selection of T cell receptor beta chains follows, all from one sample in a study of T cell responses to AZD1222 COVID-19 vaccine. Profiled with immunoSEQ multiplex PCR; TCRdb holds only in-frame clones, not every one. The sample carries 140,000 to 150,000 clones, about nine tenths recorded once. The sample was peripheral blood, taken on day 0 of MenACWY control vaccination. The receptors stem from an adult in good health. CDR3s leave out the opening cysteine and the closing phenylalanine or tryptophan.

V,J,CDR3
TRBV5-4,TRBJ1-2,ASSSDSGYT
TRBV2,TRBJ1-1,ASRGQPNTEAF
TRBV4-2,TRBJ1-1,ASSHWGTEAF
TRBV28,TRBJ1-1,ASRNTGISMNTEAF
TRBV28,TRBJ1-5,ASTGGTNQPQH
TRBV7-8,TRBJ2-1,ATAELAGRGEQF
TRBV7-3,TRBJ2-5,ASSSRWGETQY
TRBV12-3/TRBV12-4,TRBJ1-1,ASSYTTGLAF
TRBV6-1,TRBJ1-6,ASSELWAPGDSPLH
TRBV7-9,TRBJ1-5,ASSLGEVRGPQH
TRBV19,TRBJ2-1,ASSITGLEQF
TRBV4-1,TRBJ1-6,ASSLLPGTGDSPLH
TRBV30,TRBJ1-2,AWRWGGYT
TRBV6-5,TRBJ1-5,ASSSRTDNQPQH
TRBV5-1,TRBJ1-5,ASSREGGLGQPQH
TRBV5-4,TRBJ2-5,ASSFPSGGQETQY
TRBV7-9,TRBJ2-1,ASSPTGGAWGEQF
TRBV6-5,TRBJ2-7,ASSYSGRGEYEQY
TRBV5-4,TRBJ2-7,ASSRPSTGEQY
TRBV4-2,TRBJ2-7,ASSQETGGSYEQY
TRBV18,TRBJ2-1,ASSPLAKDYNEQF
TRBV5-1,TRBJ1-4,ASSPRGALDELF
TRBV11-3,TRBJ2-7,ASSLAAGRDYEQY
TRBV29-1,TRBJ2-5,SAEDGRETQY
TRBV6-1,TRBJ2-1,ASSGLAGGSYNEQF
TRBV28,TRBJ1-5,ASSLITGDQPQH
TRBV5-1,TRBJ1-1,ASSSAGFNTEAF
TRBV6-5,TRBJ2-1,ASSYSTSGRSEQF
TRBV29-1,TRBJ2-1,SVRGLAGGRPFDEQF
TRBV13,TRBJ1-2,ASSPVTSDGSYGYT
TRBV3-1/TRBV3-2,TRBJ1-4,ASSQAGTKPGKLF
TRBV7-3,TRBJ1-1,ASSPDTRTEAF
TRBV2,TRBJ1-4,ASRLGDLAEKLF
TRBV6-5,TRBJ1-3,ASSRISGNTIY
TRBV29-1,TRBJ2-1,SVDRVGNEQF
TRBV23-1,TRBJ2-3,ASSQLIAGVCDTQY
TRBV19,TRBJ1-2,ASSRGKTGNYGYT
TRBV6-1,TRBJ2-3,ASSELVGGDTQY
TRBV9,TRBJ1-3,ASSVDTGRNTIY
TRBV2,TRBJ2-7,ASTDPGTGVSYEQY